This TCR beta chain comes out of a study of radiation and T cells in renal cell carcinoma. The method was immunoSEQ multiplex PCR; TCRdb's version includes in-frame clones alone and lacks a portion of them. The table includes 18,000 or so clones, roughly three fifths detected once. Germline V CDR1 and CDR2: LGHNT, FRNRAP. The CDR3 loop spans 11 amino acids. V was trimmed by 5 bases and J by 9 bases, leaving 8 bases between them. Sample treatment: treatment-naive control, cytoreductive nephrectomy. Control tumors came from treatment-naive patients without prior radiation. Control tumor donors were a few females and 10 to 12 males, median age about 50 years. Findings and limits, study-wide: Dominant CDR3 motifs occupied more repertoire in irradiated than control tumors.

This clone was observed a few times. Its antigen is currently unknown. The chain is built from TRBV12-5 and TRBJ1-5; D is unresolved. The sample here was tumor tissue, taken from a patient whose treatment was nephrectomy without radiotherapy. The TCR originated in a man aged 50-59 years with renal cell carcinoma. The CDR3 region has the DNA TGTGCTAGTGGTATCGAGGGGCCCCAGCATTTT. Translated, it gives CASGIEGPQHF.